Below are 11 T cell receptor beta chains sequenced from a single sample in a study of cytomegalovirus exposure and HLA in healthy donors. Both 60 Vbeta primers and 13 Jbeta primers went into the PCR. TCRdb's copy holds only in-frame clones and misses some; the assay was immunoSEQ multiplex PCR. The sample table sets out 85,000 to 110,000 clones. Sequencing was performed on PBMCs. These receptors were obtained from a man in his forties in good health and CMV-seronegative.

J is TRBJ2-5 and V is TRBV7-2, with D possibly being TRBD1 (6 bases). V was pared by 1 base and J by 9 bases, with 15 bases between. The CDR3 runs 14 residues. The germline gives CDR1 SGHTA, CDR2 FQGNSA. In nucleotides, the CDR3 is TGTGCCAGCAGCTTAGAAGGCAGGGGACATGCCCAGTACTTC. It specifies CASSLEGRGHAQYF.

CDR3 sequence reads: CASSSQAGSDEQFF. CDR3 in DNA: TGTGCCAGTAGTTCTCAAGCGGGAAGCGATGAGCAGTTCTTC. The chain links TRBV19 to TRBJ2-1; TRBD2 matches at 7 bases. CDR1 is LNHDA, CDR2 SQIVND, per germline (reference sequence). The junction had 9 bases not matched to a gene; V was cut back by 5 bases and J by 8 bases. The CDR3 has 14 amino acids.

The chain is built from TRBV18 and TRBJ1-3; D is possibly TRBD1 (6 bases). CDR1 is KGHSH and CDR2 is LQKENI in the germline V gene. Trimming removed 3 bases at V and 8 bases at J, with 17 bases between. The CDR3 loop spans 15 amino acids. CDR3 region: CASSPGQGSVDTIYF. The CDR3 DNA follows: TGTGCCAGCTCACCCGGTCAGGGGTCAGTGGACACCATATATTTT.

The CDR3 loop reads CASSLHGTGGEEQYF. The CDR3 bases are TGTGCCAGCAGCTTGCACGGGACAGGGGGGGAAGAGCAGTACTTC. The chain couples TRBV7-2 to TRBJ2-7; 11 nucleotides align to TRBD1. The CDR3 length is 15 residues. Germline V CDR1 and CDR2: SGHTA, FQGNSA. The ends lost 3 bases at V and 7 bases at J; junction bases unmatched: 8.

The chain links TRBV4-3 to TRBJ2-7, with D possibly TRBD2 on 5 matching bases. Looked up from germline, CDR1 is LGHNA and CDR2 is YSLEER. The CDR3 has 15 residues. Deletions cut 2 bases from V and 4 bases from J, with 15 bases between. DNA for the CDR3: TGCGCCAGCAGCCAAAATTCGGGTTCGGGGTACGAGCAGTACTTC. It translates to CASSQNSGSGYEQYF.

In nucleotides, the CDR3 is TGCGCCAGCAGCCCGGGGTACAACTCCTACAATGAGCAGTTCTTC. Its protein is CASSPGYNSYNEQFF. This chain connects TRBV5-1 to TRBJ2-1, with D possibly being TRBD2 (5 bases). CDR3 size: 15 residues. V was clipped by 4 bases and J by 0 bases, with 11 bases between them. CDR1 is SGHRS and CDR2 is YFSETQ in the germline V gene.

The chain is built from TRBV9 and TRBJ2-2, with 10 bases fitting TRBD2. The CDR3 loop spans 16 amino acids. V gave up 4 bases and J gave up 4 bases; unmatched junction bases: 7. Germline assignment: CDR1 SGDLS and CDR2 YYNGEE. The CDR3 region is CASSIPGTSATGELFF. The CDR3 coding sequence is TGTGCCAGCAGCATCCCCGGGACTAGCGCCACCGGGGAGCTGTTTTTT.

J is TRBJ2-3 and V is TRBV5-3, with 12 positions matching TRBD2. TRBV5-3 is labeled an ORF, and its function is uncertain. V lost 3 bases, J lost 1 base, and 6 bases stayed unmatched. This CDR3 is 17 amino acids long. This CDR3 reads CARSSTLAGGGTDTQYF. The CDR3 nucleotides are TGTGCCAGAAGCTCTACCCTAGCGGGGGGGGGCACAGATACGCAGTATTTT.

Here the CDR3 DNA reads TGTGCCAGCAGCTCCATCTCGGGGACTAGGACCCTATTTTCGCAGTATTTT. Protein: CASSSISGTRTLFSQYF. The chain employs TRBV13 and TRBJ2-3; 8 positions match TRBD2. The CDR3 contains 17 residues. V lost 4 bases, J lost 10 bases, and 19 bases stayed unmatched. The V gene's germline CDR1 is PRHDT and CDR2 FYEKMQ (reference sequence).

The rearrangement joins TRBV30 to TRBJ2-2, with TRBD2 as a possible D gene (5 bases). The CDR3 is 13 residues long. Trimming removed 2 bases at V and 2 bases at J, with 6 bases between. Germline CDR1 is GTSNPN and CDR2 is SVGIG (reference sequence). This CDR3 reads CAWSRDNTGELFF. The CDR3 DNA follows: TGTGCCTGGAGTCGGGATAACACCGGGGAGCTGTTTTTT.

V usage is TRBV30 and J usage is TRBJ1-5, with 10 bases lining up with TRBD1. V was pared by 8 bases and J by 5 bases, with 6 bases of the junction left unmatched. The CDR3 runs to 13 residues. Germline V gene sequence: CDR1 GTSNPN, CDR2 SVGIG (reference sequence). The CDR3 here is CAGKGQGDQPQHF. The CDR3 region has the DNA TGTGCCGGAAAAGGACAGGGGGATCAGCCCCAGCATTTT.